Listed here are 30 T cell receptor beta chains from one sample, sequenced in a study of T cell responses to AZD1222 COVID-19 vaccine. Repertoires were generated with immunoSEQ multiplex PCR, while TCRdb's copy carries only in-frame clones and drops some. The table shows about 96,000 clones, with around nine tenths occurring only once. Sequenced here: peripheral blood, sampled on day 0 of MenACWY control vaccination. The source of these receptors is an adult in good health.

This chain uses TRBV5-6 with TRBJ1-2, with 7 nucleotides matching TRBD1. This CDR3 has 12 amino acids. Unmatched junction bases numbered 5, after V lost 4 bases and J lost 8 bases. CDR1 SGHDT and CDR2 YYEEEE come from the germline V gene. The CDR3 region is CASSRNRGGYTF. The CDR3 DNA follows: TGTGCCAGCAGCCGTAACAGGGGCGGCTACACCTTC.

The chain joins TRBV28 to TRBJ1-5; possibly TRBD1 for D (6 bases). Germline values: CDR1 MDHEN, CDR2 SYDVKM. The CDR3 consists of 15 residues. V shed 2 bases and J shed 1 base, with 9 bases lying between them. For the CDR3, the DNA is TGTGCCAGCAGTTTAGGGGGCTCGAGCAATCAGCCCCAGCATTTT. Translating it yields CASSLGGSSNQPQHF. Combining the CDR3 with reference TRBV28 and TRBJ1-5 gives the whole variable domain DVKVTQSSRYLVKRTGEKVFLECVQDMDHENMFWYRQDPGLGLRLIYFSYDVKMKEKGDIPEGYSVSREKKERFSLILESASTNQTSMYLCASSLGGSSNQPQHFGDGTRLSIL.

The V gene is TRBV18, the J gene TRBJ1-6; D might be TRBD1 (5 bases). V lost 0 bases and J lost 8, with 11 bases in between. The germline CDR1 and CDR2 sequences are KGHSH and LQKENI. The CDR3 is 15 amino acids. CDR3 loop: CASSPPGRGDSPLHF. In nucleotides, the CDR3 is TGTGCCAGCTCACCACCGGGTAGAGGGGATTCACCCCTCCACTTT.

The chain joins TRBV9 to TRBJ2-1; the match to TRBD2 covers 9 bases. The germline gives CDR1 SGDLS, CDR2 YYNGEE. This CDR3 spans 13 amino acids. V was pared by 3 bases and J by 10 bases, with 5 bases of the junction left unmatched. In nucleotides, the CDR3 is TGTGCCAGCAGCGCACACCTAGCGGGGGAGCAGTTCTTC. It specifies CASSAHLAGEQFF.

This chain joins TRBV6-5 and TRBJ2-1; perhaps TRBD1 as D (6 bases). This CDR3 is 14 amino acids long. Germline assignment: CDR1 MNHEY and CDR2 SVGAGI. V was pared by 10 bases and J by 2 bases, with 15 bases between. The CDR3 loop is CATLQDRTYNEQFF. CDR3 in DNA: TGTGCCACCCTTCAGGACAGAACCTACAATGAGCAGTTCTTC.

The chain recombines TRBV5-5 with TRBJ1-1; D gene unclear. The germline gives CDR1 SGHKS, CDR2 YYEKEE (reference sequence). The V gene lost 3 bases and the J gene lost 5 bases, with 14 bases spanning the gap. The CDR3 length is 14 residues. DNA of the CDR3: TGTGCCAGCAGCTCGGACCCGGGGAGGACTGAAGCTTTCTTT. This gives the protein CASSSDPGRTEAFF.

CDR3 loop: CASSLGRGQLYEQYF. The CDR3 DNA reads as TGTGCCAGCTCACTGGGCCGGGGACAGCTTTACGAGCAGTACTTC. The chain joins TRBV18 to TRBJ2-7, with 7 bases lining up with TRBD1. The germline gives CDR1 KGHSH, CDR2 LQKENI. The CDR3 loop spans 15 amino acids. The V segment lost 4 bases and the J segment 4 bases; nucleotides outside the gene matches: 10. The variable domain in full, with the rest retrieved from reference TRBV18 and TRBJ2-7, is NAGVMQNPRHLVRRRGQEARLRCSPMKGHSHVYWYRQLPEEGLKFMVYLQKENIIDESGMPKERFSAEFPKEGPSILRIQQVVRGDSAAYFCASSLGRGQLYEQYFGPGTRLTVT.

This chain joins TRBV27 and TRBJ1-1; no clear D gene. This CDR3 has 14 residues. The V end lost 5 bases, the J end lost 3 bases, and 13 bases lay between the germline ends. Germline V gene sequence: CDR1 MNHEY, CDR2 SMNVEV (reference sequence). As DNA, the CDR3 is TGTGCCAGCAGTCCGCGGGCCCCCCACACTGAAGCTTTCTTT. Translating gives CASSPRAPHTEAFF.

This chain links TRBV6-6 with TRBJ1-4; tentative D call: TRBD1 (5 bases). The V gene lost 5 bases and the J gene lost 0 bases, with 7 bases spanning the gap. CDR1 is MNHNY, CDR2 SVGAGI, per germline (reference sequence). The CDR3 sequence is 14 residues long. For the CDR3, the DNA is TGTGCCAGCAGTGGAGGGGCAACTAATGAAAAACTGTTTTTT. It yields the protein CASSGGATNEKLFF.

In DNA form, the CDR3 reads TGTGCCAGCAGTGGTCAGGGGGTTAGGAACACTGAAGCTTTCTTT. Translating it yields CASSGQGVRNTEAFF. The chain couples TRBV2 to TRBJ1-1, with TRBD1 identical over 7 bases. The germline gives CDR1 SNHLY, CDR2 FYNNEI. Trimming at V came to 4 bases and at J to 1 base, leaving 6 bases not matched to a gene. The CDR3 is 15 residues long.

The CDR3 is CASSSPPGRGPGNSPLHF. CDR3 coding DNA: TGTGCCAGCAGCTCCCCCCCCGGGAGAGGGCCTGGTAATTCACCCCTCCACTTT. This chain links TRBV7-2 with TRBJ1-6; the D is unclear. This CDR3 spans 18 amino acids. V lost 4 bases and J lost 6, with 22 bases in between. The germline V gene encodes CDR1 SGHTA and CDR2 FQGNSA.

The chain has TRBV19 and TRBJ2-5; unclear D gene. The CDR3 extends over 12 amino acids. V lost 6 bases to trimming and J lost 5 bases, with 10 bases between them. Germline V lookup: CDR1 LNHDA, CDR2 SQIVND (reference sequence). The CDR3 nucleotides are TGTGCCAGTAGCCGGCAATTCGAGACCCAGTACTTC. Translating gives CASSRQFETQYF.

J is TRBJ1-5 and V is TRBV7-8, with D possibly being TRBD1 (5 bases). The CDR3 loop spans 15 amino acids. V was clipped by 1 base and J by 6 bases, with 13 bases between them. The germline V gene has CDR1 SGHVS and CDR2 FQNEAQ. CDR3 nucleotides: TGTGCCAGCAGCTTAGGGGGCAGGGCGAGTCAGCCCCAGCATTTT. This codes for CASSLGGRASQPQHF. Complete variable domain (other parts from reference TRBV7-8 and TRBJ1-5): GAGVSQSPRYKVAKRGQDVALRCDPISGHVSLFWYQQALGQGPEFLTYFQNEAQLDKSGLPSDRFFAERPEGSVSTLKIQRTQQEDSAVYLCASSLGGRASQPQHFGDGTRLSIL.

The V call is TRBV28, the J call TRBJ1-1; TRBD1 might be the D (6 bases). The length of the CDR3 is 15 residues. CDR1 is MDHEN and CDR2 is SYDVKM in the germline V gene. V gave up 4 bases and J gave up 0 bases, with 12 bases separating them. The CDR3 nucleotides read TGTGCCAGCAGTTCACCCGGACAGATGAACACTGAAGCTTTCTTT. This gives the protein CASSSPGQMNTEAFF.

This chain uses TRBV2 with TRBJ1-5; tentatively, D is TRBD1 (5 bases). From germline, CDR1 is SNHLY and CDR2 FYNNEI. The CDR3 loop spans 17 amino acids. V lost 6 bases, J lost 0 bases, and 18 bases lay in between. CDR3 region: CASRSGGVQDSNQPQHF. The CDR3 coding sequence is TGTGCCAGCAGATCTGGGGGTGTACAGGATAGCAATCAGCCCCAGCATTTT.

The chain employs TRBV5-1 and TRBJ1-1, with 7 bases aligning to TRBD1. The V segment lost 4 bases and the J segment 5 bases; nucleotides outside the gene matches: 8. Germline V CDR1 and CDR2: SGHRS, YFSETQ. The CDR3 is made up of 14 amino acids. The DNA of the CDR3 is TGCGCCAGCAGCAACCGACAGGGATGGACTGAAGCTTTCTTT. Amino acids: CASSNRQGWTEAFF.

This clone was observed a single time. The chain is built from TRBV2 and TRBJ2-1; D is unresolved. CDR3 length: 15 amino acids. The germline CDR1 and CDR2 sequences are SNHLY and FYNNEI. Trimming shortened V by 2 bases and J by 4 bases, and 12 bases separated the two germline ends. The CDR3 region is CASSERGKEYNEQFF. The CDR3 nucleotides are TGTGCCAGCAGTGAACGTGGGAAGGAATACAATGAGCAGTTCTTC.

The DNA for the CDR3 is TGTGCCAGTAGTATAGTTCCGACAAGTGGGGAGACCCAGTACTTC. Its translation: CASSIVPTSGETQYF. This chain joins TRBV19 and TRBJ2-5; unclear D gene. The CDR3 is 15 amino acids. V lost 1 base and J lost 5, with 14 bases in between. Germline CDR1 reads LNHDA; CDR2 reads SQIVND (reference sequence).

V gene TRBV4-3 combines with J gene TRBJ2-3; perhaps TRBD1 as D (5 bases). The CDR3 runs 15 residues. Germline-derived CDR1 and CDR2 are LGHNA and YSLEER. Trimming cost V 4 bases and J 4 bases, with 15 bases left between them. The DNA for the CDR3 is TGCGCCAGCAGCCCCGCGATCTTAGGGGCAGATACGCAGTATTTT. Translation: CASSPAILGADTQYF.

The genes are TRBV10-1 and TRBJ2-3, with TRBD1 as a possible D gene (6 bases). The V end was cut by 7 bases, the J end by 2 bases, with 16 bases between. This CDR3 contains 15 residues. In germline, CDR1 is WNHNN, CDR2 SYGVQD (reference sequence). Here the CDR3 DNA reads TGCGCCAGCACCCGAGGTCAGGGGACCACAGATACGCAGTATTTT. Its protein is CASTRGQGTTDTQYF.

This chain uses TRBV28 with TRBJ2-7, with TRBD2 matching 12 bases. Trimming removed 4 bases from V and 3 bases from J; junction bases left unmatched: 7. CDR3 size: 16 residues. Germline lookup yields CDR1 MDHEN and CDR2 SYDVKM. The CDR3 region has the DNA TGTGCCAGCAGTTCTGCATGGACTAGCGGGAACTACGAGCAGTACTTC. It specifies CASSSAWTSGNYEQYF. The full variable domain, with the rest looked up from reference TRBV28 and TRBJ2-7, is DVKVTQSSRYLVKRTGEKVFLECVQDMDHENMFWYRQDPGLGLRLIYFSYDVKMKEKGDIPEGYSVSREKKERFSLILESASTNQTSMYLCASSSAWTSGNYEQYFGPGTRLTVT.

V is TRBV5-4 and J is TRBJ2-3; no clear D. The ends were cut back, 5 bases at V and 5 bases at J, with 9 bases in the middle. CDR1 and CDR2 (germline): SGHNT, YYREEE (reference sequence). This CDR3 has 12 residues. For the CDR3, the DNA is TGTGCCAGCAGTCAAGTGGGAGATACGCAGTATTTT. This codes for CASSQVGDTQYF.

This clone was detected once. This chain connects TRBV9 to TRBJ1-2; a weak D match, TRBD1 (6 bases). Germline CDR1 reads SGDLS; CDR2 reads YYNGEE. Trimming took off 1 base at V and 8 bases at J, with 15 bases between the two ends. This CDR3 is built from 14 residues. The CDR3 is CASSVLGTPSGYTF. The CDR3 DNA is TGTGCCAGCAGCGTACTCGGGACACCATCCGGCTACACCTTC.

The chain couples TRBV7-2 to TRBJ1-4, with TRBD1 matching 8 bases. The CDR3 length is 16 residues. Unmatched junction bases numbered 9, after V lost 4 bases and J lost 5 bases. CDR1 and CDR2 (germline): SGHTA, FQGNSA. The chain's CDR3 is CASSSPGQGKNEKLFF. CDR3 in DNA: TGTGCCAGCAGCTCTCCCGGACAGGGAAAGAATGAAAAACTGTTTTTT.

V gene TRBV6-5 combines with J gene TRBJ1-2; 7 nucleotides agree with TRBD1. V was pared by 8 bases and J by 1 base, with 7 bases of the junction left unmatched. Germline V gene lookup returns CDR1 MNHEY and CDR2 SVGAGI. The CDR3 runs to 14 residues. The CDR3 is CASHSGTVNYGYTF. As DNA, the CDR3 is TGTGCCAGCCATTCAGGGACAGTTAACTATGGCTACACCTTC.

V and J are TRBV27 and TRBJ1-1; no definite D call. CDR1 and CDR2 (germline): MNHEY, SMNVEV (reference sequence). The CDR3 extends over 13 amino acids. V lost 6 bases and J 0 bases, leaving 8 bases between the germline ends. In DNA form, the CDR3 reads TGTGCCAGCAGCTTACAGTTGAACACTGAAGCTTTCTTT. Translated, it gives CASSLQLNTEAFF.

This clone was recorded once. The final CDR3 position lacks the conserved phenylalanine or tryptophan, pointing to a likely read error. The DNA is omitted, as the CDR3 cannot be located on it reliably, and the CDR3 follows TCRdb's listing. The V call is TRBV28, the J call TRBJ1-5; the table calls TRBD1, which could not be checked here. CDR1 MDHEN and CDR2 SYDVKM come from the germline V gene. The CDR3 length equals 9 residues, ends included. The CDR3 is CASSLAVAV.

The chain joins TRBV3-1 (or the pseudogene TRBV3-2) to TRBJ2-2; D unclear. Deletions cut 0 bases from V and 7 bases from J, with 6 bases between. CDR1 and CDR2 from the germline V gene are LGHDT and YNNKEL (reference sequence). The CDR3 totals 13 residues. The CDR3 DNA sequence: TGTGCCAGCAGCCAAGAAATTATCGGGGAGCTGTTTTTT. Its translation is CASSQEIIGELFF.

J is TRBJ2-2 and V is TRBV3-1 (or the pseudogene TRBV3-2), with 9 bases aligning to TRBD1. CDR1 LGHDT and CDR2 YNNKEL come from the germline V gene (reference sequence). V was clipped by 6 bases and J by 1 base; unmatched bases: 6. The CDR3 extends over 16 amino acids. The CDR3 loop reads CASSRMGQGNTGELFF. The CDR3 region has the DNA TGTGCCAGCAGTCGAATGGGACAGGGGAACACCGGGGAGCTGTTTTTT.

The chain couples TRBV6-6 to TRBJ2-2; D is unclear. The CDR3 contains 13 residues. V was shortened by 3 bases and J by 6 bases, with 8 bases between the two germline ends. Looked up from germline, CDR1 is MNHNY and CDR2 is SVGAGI (reference sequence). This CDR3 is CASSYLGSGELFF. As DNA, the CDR3 is TGTGCCAGCAGTTATCTGGGGTCCGGGGAGCTGTTTTTT.